This T cell receptor (beta chain) came from a study of cytomegalovirus exposure and HLA in healthy donors. Study-level results: Investigators reported under 200 TCR beta chains as tied to cytomegalovirus. DRB1 showed the most TCR associations and HLA-C the fewest in a later analysis, as rates varied by HLA locus. Analysis was performed later, and it showed HLA-associated TCR beta chains to be more clonally expanded than equally common others. Within a later analysis, the majority of CMV-associated TCR beta chains appeared HLA-restricted.

PCR amplification relied on 60 Vbeta primers (plus 13 Jbeta primers). Assay used: immunoSEQ multiplex PCR; TCRdb lists only in-frame clones, some missing. The table includes 150,000 to 200,000 clones, 65% to 85% detected once. To note about this clone: Its antigen is currently unknown. One end of the junction does not line up with germline, which may come from a read error.

Sequencing was done on a sample of PBMCs. This sequence originates from a woman between 45 and 60 years old in good health and CMV-seropositive.

CDR3 region: CASSEDRSSYEQYF. Here the CDR3 DNA reads TGTGCCAGCAGCGAAGACAGGAGCTCCTACGAGCAGTACTTC. The J gene is TRBJ2-5, the V gene TRBV2; perhaps TRBD1 as D (6 bases). The J call could be wrong; TRBJ2-7 is a better fit for the DNA end. CDR1 SNHLY and CDR2 FYNNEI come from the germline V gene. The CDR3 is 14 residues long.